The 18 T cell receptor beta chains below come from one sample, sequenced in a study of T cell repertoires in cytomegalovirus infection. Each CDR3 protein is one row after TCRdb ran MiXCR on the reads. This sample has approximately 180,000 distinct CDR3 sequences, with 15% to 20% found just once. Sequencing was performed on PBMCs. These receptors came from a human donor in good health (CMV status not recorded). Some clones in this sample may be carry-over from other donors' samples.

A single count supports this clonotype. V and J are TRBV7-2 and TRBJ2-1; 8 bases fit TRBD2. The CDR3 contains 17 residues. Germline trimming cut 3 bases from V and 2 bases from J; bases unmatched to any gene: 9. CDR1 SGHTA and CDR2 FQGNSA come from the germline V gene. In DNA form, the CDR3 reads TGTGCCAGCAGCTTCGCGACGGTAGCGGGGACCTACAATGAGCAGTTCTTC. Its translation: CASSFATVAGTYNEQFF.

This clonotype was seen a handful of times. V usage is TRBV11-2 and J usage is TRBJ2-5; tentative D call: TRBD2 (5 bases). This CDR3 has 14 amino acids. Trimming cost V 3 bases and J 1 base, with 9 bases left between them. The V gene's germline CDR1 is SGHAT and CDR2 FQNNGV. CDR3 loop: CASSFSRAQETQYF. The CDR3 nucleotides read TGTGCCAGCAGCTTTTCGAGGGCCCAAGAGACCCAGTACTTC.

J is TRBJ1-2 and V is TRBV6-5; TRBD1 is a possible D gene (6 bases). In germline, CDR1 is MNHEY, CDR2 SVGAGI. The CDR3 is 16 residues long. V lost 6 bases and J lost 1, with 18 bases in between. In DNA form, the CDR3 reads TGTGCCAGCAGACAGCCCCTGACAGGCCTTAACTATGGCTACACCTTC. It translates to CASRQPLTGLNYGYTF.

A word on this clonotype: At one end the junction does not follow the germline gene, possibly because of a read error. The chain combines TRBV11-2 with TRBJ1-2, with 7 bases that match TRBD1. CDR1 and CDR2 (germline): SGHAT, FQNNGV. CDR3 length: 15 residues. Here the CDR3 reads CANSLEGQASSGYTF. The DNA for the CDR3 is TGTGCCAACAGCTTAGAAGGACAGGCCTCCTCTGGCTACACCTTC.

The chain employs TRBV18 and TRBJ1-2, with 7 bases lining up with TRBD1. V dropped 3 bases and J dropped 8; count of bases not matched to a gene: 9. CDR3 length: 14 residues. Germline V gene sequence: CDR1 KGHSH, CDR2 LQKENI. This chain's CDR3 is CASSPDRPEGGYTF. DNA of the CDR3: TGTGCCAGCTCACCGGACAGGCCTGAGGGGGGCTACACCTTC.

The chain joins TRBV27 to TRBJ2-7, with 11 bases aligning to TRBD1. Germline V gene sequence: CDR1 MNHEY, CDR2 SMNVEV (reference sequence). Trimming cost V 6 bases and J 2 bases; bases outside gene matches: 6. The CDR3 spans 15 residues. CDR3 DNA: TGTGCCAGCAGGGAACCGGGACAGGGGGCCTACGAGCAGTACTTC. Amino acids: CASREPGQGAYEQYF.

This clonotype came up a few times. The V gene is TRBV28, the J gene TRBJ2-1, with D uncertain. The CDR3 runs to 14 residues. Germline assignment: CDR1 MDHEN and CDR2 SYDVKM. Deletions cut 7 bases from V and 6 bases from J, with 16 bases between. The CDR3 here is CASTIRGLLNEQFF. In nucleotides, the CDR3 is TGTGCCAGCACTATTCGTGGGCTTCTCAATGAGCAGTTCTTC.

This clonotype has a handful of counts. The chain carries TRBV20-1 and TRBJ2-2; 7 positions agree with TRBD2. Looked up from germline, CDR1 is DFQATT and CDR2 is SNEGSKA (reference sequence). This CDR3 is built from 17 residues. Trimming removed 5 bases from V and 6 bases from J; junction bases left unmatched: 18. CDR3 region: CSAGALASGPSAGELFF. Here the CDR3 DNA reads TGCAGTGCTGGAGCCTTGGCTAGCGGACCGAGCGCCGGGGAGCTGTTTTTT.

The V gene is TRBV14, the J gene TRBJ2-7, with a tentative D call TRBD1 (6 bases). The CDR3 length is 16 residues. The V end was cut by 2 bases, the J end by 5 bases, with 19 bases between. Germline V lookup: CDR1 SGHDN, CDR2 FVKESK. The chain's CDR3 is CASSQLLTGNENEQYF. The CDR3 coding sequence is TGTGCCAGCAGCCAACTACTTACAGGGAATGAGAACGAGCAGTACTTC.

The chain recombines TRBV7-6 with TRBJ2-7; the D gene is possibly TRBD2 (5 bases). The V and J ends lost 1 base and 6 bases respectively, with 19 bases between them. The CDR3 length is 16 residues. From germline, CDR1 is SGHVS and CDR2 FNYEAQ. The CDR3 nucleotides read TGTGCCAGCAGCTTAGGGAGGACTCCCGGTGCCCCCGAGCAGTACTTC. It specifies CASSLGRTPGAPEQYF.

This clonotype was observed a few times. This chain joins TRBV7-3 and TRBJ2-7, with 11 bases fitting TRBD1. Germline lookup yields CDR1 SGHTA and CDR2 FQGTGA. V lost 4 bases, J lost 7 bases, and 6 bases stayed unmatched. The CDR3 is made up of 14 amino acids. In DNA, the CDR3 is TGTGCCAGCAGCTCAGGACAGGGGGCGGGGGAGCAGTACTTC. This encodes CASSSGQGAGEQYF.

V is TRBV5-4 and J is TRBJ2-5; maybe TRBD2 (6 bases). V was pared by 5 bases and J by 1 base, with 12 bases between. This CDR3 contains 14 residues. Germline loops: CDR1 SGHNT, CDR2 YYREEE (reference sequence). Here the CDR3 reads CASRHRDSQETQYF. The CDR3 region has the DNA TGTGCCAGCAGACACCGGGACTCCCAAGAGACCCAGTACTTC.

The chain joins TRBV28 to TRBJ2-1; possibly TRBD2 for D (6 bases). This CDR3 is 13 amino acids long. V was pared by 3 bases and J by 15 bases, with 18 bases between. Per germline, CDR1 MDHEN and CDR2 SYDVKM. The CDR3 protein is CASSFSVGSPPFF. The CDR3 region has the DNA TGTGCCAGCAGTTTTTCGGTCGGGAGCCCTCCGTTCTTC.

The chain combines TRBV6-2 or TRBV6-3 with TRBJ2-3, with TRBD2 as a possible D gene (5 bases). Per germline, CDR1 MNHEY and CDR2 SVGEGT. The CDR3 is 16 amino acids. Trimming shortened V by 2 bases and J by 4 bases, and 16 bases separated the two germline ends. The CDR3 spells CASSYQTGLRADTQYF. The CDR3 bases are TGTGCCAGCAGTTACCAAACGGGGTTGAGAGCAGATACGCAGTATTTT.

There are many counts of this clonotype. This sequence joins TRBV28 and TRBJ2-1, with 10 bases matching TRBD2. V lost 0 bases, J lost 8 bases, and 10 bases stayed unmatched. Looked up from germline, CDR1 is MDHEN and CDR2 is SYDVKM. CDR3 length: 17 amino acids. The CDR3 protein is CASSLWASGSSVDEQFF. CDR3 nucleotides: TGTGCCAGCAGTTTATGGGCTAGCGGGAGCTCGGTCGATGAGCAGTTCTTC. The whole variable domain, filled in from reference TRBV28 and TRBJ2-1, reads DVKVTQSSRYLVKRTGEKVFLECVQDMDHENMFWYRQDPGLGLRLIYFSYDVKMKEKGDIPEGYSVSREKKERFSLILESASTNQTSMYLCASSLWASGSSVDEQFFGPGTRLTVL.

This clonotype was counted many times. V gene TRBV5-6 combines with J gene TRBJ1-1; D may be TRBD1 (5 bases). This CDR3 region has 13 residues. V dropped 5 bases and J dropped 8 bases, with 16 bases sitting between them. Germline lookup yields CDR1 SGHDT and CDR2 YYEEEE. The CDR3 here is CASSDSGRTEAFF. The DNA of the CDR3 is TGTGCCAGCAGTGACTCGGGGCGAACAGAAGCTTTCTTT. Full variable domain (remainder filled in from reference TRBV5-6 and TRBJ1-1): DAGVTQSPTHLIKTRGQQVTLRCSPKSGHDTVSWYQQALGQGPQFIFQYYEEEERQRGNFPDRFSGHQFPNYSSELNVNALLLGDSALYLCASSDSGRTEAFFGQGTRLTVV.

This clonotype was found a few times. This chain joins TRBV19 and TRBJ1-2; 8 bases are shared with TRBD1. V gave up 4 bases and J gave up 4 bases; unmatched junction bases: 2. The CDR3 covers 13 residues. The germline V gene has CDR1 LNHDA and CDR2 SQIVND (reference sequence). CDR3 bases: TGTGCCAGTAGTACGGGGACAGGCTATGGCTACACCTTC. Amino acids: CASSTGTGYGYTF.

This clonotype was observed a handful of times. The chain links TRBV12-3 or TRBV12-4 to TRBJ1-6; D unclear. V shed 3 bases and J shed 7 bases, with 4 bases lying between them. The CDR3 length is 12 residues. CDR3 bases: TGTGCCAGCAGTTTTAGGAATTCACCCCTCCACTTT. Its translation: CASSFRNSPLHF.